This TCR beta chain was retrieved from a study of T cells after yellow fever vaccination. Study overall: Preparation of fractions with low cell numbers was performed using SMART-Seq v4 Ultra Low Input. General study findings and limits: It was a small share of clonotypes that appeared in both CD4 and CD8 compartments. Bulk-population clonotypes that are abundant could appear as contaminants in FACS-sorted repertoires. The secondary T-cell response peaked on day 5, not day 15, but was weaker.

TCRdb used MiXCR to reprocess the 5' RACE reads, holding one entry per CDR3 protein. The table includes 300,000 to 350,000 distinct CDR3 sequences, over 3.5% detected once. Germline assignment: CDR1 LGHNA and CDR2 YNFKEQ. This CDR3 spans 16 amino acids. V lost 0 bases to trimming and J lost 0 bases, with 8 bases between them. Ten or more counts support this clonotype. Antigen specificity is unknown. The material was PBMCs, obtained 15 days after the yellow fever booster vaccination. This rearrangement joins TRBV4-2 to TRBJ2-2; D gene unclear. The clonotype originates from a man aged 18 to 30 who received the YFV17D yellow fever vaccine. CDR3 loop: CASSQDGHSNTGELFF. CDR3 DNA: TGTGCCAGCAGCCAAGACGGCCATTCGAACACCGGGGAGCTGTTTTTT.